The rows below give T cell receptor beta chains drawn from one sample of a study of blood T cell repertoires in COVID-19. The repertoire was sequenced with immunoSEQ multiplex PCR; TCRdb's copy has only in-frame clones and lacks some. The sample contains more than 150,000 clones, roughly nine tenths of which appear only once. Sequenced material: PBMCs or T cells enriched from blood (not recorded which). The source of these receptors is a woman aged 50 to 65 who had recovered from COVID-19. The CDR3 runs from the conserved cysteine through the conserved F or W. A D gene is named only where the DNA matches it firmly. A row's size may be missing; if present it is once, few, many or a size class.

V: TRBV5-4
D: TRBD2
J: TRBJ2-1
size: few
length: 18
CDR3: CASSLSPSGTSRYNEQFF
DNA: TGTGCCAGCAGCTTGTCCCCTAGCGGGACTTCGCGCTACAATGAGCAGTTCTTC

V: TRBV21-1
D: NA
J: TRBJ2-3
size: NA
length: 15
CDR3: CASSSRLALTDTQYF
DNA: TGTGCCAGCAGCTCTCGACTAGCCCTCACAGATACGCAGTATTTT

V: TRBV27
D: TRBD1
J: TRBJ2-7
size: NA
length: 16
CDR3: CASVKGTGSSAYEQYF
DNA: TGTGCCAGCGTCAAAGGGACAGGTTCTTCAGCCTACGAGCAGTACTTC

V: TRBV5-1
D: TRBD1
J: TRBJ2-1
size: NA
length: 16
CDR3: CASSLGGQGSYNEQFF
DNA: TGCGCCAGCAGCTTGGGAGGACAGGGCTCCTACAATGAGCAGTTCTTC

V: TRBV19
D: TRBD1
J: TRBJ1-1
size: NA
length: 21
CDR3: CASSPRLRQGGLAIMNTEAFF
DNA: TGTGCCAGTAGCCCGCGTCTGAGACAGGGGGGCCTAGCCATCATGAACACTGAAGCTTTCTTT

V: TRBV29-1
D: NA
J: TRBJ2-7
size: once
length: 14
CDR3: CSVLARESLHEQYF
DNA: TGCAGCGTGCTAGCGCGGGAAAGTCTCCACGAGCAGTACTTC

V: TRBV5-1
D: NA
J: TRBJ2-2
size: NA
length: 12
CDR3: CASSLQGGELFF
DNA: TGCGCCAGCAGCTTGCAGGGAGGGGAGCTGTTTTTT

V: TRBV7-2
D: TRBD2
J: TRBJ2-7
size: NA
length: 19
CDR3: CASSLASGTSGRKGYEQYF
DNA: TGTGCCAGCAGCTTAGCGTCTGGGACTAGCGGGAGGAAGGGATACGAGCAGTACTTC

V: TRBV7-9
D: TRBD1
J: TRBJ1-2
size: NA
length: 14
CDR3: CASSLTTGVLGYTF
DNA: TGTGCCAGCAGCTTAACAACAGGGGTATTAGGCTACACCTTC

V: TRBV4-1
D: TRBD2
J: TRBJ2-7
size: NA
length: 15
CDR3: CASSLTGTKPGEQYF
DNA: TGCGCCAGCAGCCTTACCGGGACTAAACCGGGAGAGCAGTACTTC

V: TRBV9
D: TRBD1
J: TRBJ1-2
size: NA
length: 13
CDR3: CASSALQGSGYTF
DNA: TGTGCCAGCAGCGCCCTACAGGGGTCTGGCTACACCTTC

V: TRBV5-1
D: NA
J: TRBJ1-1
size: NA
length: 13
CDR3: CASSALLSGEAFF
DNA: TGCGCCAGCAGCGCCCTACTTTCGGGTGAAGCTTTCTTT

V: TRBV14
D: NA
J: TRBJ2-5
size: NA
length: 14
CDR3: CASSQPGAKGAQYF
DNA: TGTGCCAGCAGCCAACCCGGTGCGAAGGGGGCCCAGTACTTC

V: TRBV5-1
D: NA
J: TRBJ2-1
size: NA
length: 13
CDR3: CASSASSNNEQFF
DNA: TGCGCCAGCAGCGCCTCTAGCAACAATGAGCAGTTCTTC

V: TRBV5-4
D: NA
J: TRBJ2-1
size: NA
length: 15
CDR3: CASSLSLTSLNEQFF
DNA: TGTGCCAGCAGCTTGTCGCTGACTAGTCTCAATGAGCAGTTCTTC

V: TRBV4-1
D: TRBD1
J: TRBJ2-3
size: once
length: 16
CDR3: CASSQPDRGVTDTQYF
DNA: TGCGCCAGCAGCCAACCGGACAGGGGGGTCACAGATACGCAGTATTTT

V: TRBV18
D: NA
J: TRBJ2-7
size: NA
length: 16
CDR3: CASSPRDGTISYEQYF
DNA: TGTGCCAGCTCACCACGGGACGGGACAATCTCCTACGAGCAGTACTTC

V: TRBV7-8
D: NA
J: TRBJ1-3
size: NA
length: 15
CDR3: CASSLGQAYGNTIYF
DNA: TGTGCCAGCAGCTTAGGACAGGCATATGGAAACACCATATATTTT

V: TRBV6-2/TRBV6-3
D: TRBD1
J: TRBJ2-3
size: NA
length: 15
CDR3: CASSSLDRATDTQYF
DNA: TGTGCCAGCAGTTCCCTGGACAGGGCGACAGATACGCAGTATTTT

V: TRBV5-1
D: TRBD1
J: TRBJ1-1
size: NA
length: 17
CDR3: CASSLEGQEPLGTEAFF
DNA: TGCGCCAGCAGCTTAGAGGGACAGGAACCCCTGGGGACTGAAGCTTTCTTT

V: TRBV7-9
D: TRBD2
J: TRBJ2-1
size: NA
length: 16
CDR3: CASTEPPGGSYNEQFF
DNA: TGTGCCAGCACCGAACCCCCGGGAGGGTCCTACAATGAGCAGTTCTTC

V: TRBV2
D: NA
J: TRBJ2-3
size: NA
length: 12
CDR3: CASSDRTDTQYF
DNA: TGTGCCAGCAGCGACAGGACAGATACGCAGTATTTT

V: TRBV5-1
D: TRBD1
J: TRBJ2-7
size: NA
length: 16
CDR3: CASSSTPGQGNHEQYF
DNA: TGCGCCAGCAGCTCAACCCCGGGACAGGGCAACCACGAGCAGTACTTC

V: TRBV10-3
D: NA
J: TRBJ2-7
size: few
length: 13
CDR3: CAISAGTGKEQYF
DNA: TGTGCCATCTCTGCGGGTACAGGGAAAGAGCAGTACTTC

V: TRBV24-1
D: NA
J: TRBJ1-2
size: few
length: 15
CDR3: CATRGGGDGYEGYTF
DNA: TGTGCCACCAGGGGCGGAGGGGATGGATACGAAGGCTACACCTTC

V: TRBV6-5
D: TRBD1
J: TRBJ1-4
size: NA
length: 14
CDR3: CASSWDRGNEKLFF
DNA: TGTGCCAGCAGTTGGGACAGGGGTAATGAAAAACTGTTTTTT

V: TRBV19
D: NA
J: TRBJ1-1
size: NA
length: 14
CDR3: CASSIGTSNTEAFF
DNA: TGTGCCAGTAGTATAGGGACATCGAACACTGAAGCTTTCTTT

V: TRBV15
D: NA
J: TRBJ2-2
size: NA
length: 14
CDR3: CATSRGANTGELFF
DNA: TGTGCCACCAGCAGAGGAGCGAACACCGGGGAGCTGTTTTTT

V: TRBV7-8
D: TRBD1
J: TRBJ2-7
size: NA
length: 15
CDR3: CASSLTGTGALEQYF
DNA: TGTGCCAGCAGCTTGACCGGGACAGGGGCCCTCGAGCAGTACTTC

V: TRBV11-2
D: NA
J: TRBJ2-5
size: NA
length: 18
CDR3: CASTPSGRGPSRGETQYF
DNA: TGTGCCAGCACCCCCTCGGGGAGGGGCCCTAGCAGGGGAGAGACCCAGTACTTC

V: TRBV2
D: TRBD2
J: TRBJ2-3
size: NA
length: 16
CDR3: CASSAQAGGRTDTQYF
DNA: TGTGCCAGCAGTGCACAAGCGGGAGGGCGCACAGATACGCAGTATTTT

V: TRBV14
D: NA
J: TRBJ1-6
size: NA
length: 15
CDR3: CASSQTRPWNSPLHF
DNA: TGTGCCAGCAGCCAAACGCGCCCATGGAATTCACCCCTCCACTTT

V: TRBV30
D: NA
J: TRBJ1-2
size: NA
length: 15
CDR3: CAWSSYRDSLYGYTF
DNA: TGTGCCTGGAGTTCATACCGGGACTCTCTCTATGGCTACACCTTC

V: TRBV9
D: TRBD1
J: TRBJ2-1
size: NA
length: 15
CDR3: CASSVGGQGVNEQFF
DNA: TGTGCCAGCAGCGTAGGGGGACAGGGCGTCAATGAGCAGTTCTTC

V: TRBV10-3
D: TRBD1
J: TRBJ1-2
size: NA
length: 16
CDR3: CAISATDRGPGYGYTF
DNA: TGTGCCATCAGTGCGACCGACAGGGGGCCCGGCTATGGCTACACCTTC

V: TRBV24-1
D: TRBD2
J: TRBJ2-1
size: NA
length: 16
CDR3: CATSDRLAGTYNEQFF
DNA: TGTGCCACCAGTGATCGACTAGCGGGAACCTACAATGAGCAGTTCTTC

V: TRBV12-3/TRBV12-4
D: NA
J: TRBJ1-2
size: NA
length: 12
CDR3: CASSFNEAGYTF
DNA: TGTGCCAGCAGTTTTAACGAGGCAGGCTACACCTTC

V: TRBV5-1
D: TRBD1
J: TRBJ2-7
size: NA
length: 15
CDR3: CASSLGSGQGSEQYF
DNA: TGCGCCAGCAGCTTGGGCTCGGGACAGGGCTCCGAGCAGTACTTC

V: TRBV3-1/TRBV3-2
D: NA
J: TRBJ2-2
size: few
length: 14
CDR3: CASSQFQNTGELFF
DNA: TGTGCCAGCAGCCAATTTCAAAACACCGGGGAGCTGTTTTTT

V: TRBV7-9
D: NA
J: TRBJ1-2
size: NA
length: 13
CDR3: CASSREPNYGYTF
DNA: TGTGCCAGCAGCCGGGAGCCAAATTATGGCTACACCTTC

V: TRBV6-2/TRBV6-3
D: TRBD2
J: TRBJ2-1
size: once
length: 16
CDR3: CASSDYSGNSYNEQFF
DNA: TGTGCCAGCAGTGACTATAGCGGGAACTCCTACAATGAGCAGTTCTTC

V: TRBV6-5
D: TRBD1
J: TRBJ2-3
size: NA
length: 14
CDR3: CASSWDRGADTQYF
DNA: TGTGCCAGCAGTTGGGACAGGGGCGCAGATACGCAGTATTTT

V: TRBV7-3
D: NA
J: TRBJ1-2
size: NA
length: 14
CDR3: CASSLTGTNHGYTF
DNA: TGTGCCAGCAGTTTAACCGGGACAAACCATGGCTACACCTTC

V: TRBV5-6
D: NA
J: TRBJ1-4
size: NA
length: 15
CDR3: CASSAHRGLNEKLFF
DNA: TGTGCCAGCAGCGCCCACCGAGGGTTAAATGAAAAACTGTTTTTT

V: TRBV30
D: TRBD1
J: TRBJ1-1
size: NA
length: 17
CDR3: CAWTGGTGGALDTEAFF
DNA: TGTGCCTGGACGGGCGGGACAGGGGGCGCCCTGGACACTGAAGCTTTCTTT

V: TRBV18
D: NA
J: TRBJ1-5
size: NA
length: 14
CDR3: CASSPSGGNQPQHF
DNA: TGTGCCAGCTCACCTTCAGGGGGCAATCAGCCCCAGCATTTT

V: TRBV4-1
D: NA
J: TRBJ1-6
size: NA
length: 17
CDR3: CASSHTGARTLYSPLHF
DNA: TGCGCCAGCAGCCATACTGGGGCTCGGACACTTTATTCACCCCTCCACTTT

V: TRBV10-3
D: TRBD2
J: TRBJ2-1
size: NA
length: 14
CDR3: CAISPRLADNEQFF
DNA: TGTGCCATCAGCCCGCGACTAGCGGACAATGAGCAGTTCTTC

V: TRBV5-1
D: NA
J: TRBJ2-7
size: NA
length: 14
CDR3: CASSLTGSVGEQYF
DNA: TGCGCCAGCAGCTTGACAGGGTCGGTGGGCGAGCAGTACTTC

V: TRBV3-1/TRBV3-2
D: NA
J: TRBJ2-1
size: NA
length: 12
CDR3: CASSRLDNEQFF
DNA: TGTGCCAGCAGCCGGCTAGACAATGAGCAGTTCTTC

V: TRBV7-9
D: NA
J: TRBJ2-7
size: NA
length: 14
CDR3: CASSLGTAVYEQYF
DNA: TGTGCCAGCAGCTTAGGGACAGCGGTTTACGAGCAGTACTTC

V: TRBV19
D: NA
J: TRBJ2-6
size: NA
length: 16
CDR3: CASRFTGYSGANVLTF
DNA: TGTGCCAGTAGGTTCACAGGGTACTCTGGGGCCAACGTCCTGACTTTC

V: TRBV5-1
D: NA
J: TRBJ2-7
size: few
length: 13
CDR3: CASSFDRLYEQYF
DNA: TGCGCCAGCAGTTTCGACAGGCTATACGAGCAGTACTTC

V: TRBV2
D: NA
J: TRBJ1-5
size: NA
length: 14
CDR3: CASSEHGGGQPQHF
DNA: TGTGCCAGCAGTGAACACGGTGGGGGGCAGCCCCAGCATTTT

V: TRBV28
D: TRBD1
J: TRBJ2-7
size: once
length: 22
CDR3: CASSLLGQGAGGGITGSYEQYF
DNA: TGTGCCAGCAGTTTGTTGGGACAGGGGGCGGGAGGGGGAATAACGGGTTCCTACGAGCAGTACTTC

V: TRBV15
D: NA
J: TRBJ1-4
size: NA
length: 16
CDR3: CATSRDLDSLREKLFF
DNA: TGTGCCACCAGCAGAGATTTGGACAGCTTAAGGGAAAAACTGTTTTTT

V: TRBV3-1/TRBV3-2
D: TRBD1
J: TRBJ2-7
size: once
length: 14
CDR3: CASSYGQGGYEQYF
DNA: TGTGCCAGCAGCTACGGACAGGGAGGCTACGAGCAGTACTTC

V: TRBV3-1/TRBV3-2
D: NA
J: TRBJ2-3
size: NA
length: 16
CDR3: CASSQAYLAATDTQYF
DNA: TGTGCCAGCAGCCAAGCCTATCTGGCGGCCACAGATACGCAGTATTTT

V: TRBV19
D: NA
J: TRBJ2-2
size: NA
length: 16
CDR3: CASSIWGYANTGELFF
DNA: TGTGCCAGTAGTATATGGGGCTACGCGAACACCGGGGAGCTGTTTTTT

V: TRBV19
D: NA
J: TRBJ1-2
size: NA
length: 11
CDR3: CASIDRGGYTF
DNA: TGTGCCAGTATCGACCGGGGTGGCTACACCTTC